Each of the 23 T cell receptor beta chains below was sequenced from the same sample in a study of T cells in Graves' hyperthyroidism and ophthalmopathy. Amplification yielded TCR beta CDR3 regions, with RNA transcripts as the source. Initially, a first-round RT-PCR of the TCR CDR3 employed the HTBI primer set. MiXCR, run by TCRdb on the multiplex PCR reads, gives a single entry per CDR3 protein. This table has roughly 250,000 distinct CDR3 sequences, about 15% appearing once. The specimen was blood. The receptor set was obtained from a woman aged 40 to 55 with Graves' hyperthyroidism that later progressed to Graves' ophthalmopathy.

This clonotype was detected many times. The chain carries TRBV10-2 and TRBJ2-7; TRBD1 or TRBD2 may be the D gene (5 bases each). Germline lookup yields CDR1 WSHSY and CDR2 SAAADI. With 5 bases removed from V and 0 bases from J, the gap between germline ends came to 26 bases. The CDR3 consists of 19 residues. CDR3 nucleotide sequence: TGCGCCAGCAGTACCAACCGGGACCCGGATTGTCTCGTCTCCTACGAGCAGTACTTC. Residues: CASSTNRDPDCLVSYEQYF.

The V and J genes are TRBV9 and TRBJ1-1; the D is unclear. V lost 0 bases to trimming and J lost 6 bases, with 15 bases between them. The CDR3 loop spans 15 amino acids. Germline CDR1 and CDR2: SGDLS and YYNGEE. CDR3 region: CASSVVATPGAEAFF. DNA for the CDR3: TGTGCCAGCAGCGTAGTTGCGACGCCAGGCGCTGAAGCTTTCTTT.

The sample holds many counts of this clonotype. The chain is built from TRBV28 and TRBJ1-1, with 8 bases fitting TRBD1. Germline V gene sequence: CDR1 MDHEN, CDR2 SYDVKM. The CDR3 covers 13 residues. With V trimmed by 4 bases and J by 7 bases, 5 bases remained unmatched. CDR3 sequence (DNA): TGTGCCAGCAGTTCGGGACAGGACCTTGAAGCTTTCTTT. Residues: CASSSGQDLEAFF.

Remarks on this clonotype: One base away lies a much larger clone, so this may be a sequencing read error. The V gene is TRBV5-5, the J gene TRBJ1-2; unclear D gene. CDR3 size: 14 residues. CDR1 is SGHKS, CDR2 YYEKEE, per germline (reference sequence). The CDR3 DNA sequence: TGTGCCAGCAGCTTGGCGGGCAGCCTCTATGGCTACGCCTTC. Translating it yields CASSLAGSLYGYAF.

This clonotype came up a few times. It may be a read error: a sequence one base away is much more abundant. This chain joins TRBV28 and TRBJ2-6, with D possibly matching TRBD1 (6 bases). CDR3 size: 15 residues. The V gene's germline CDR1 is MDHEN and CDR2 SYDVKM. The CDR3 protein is CASTGVGYGANALTF. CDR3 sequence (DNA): TGTGCCAGCACAGGGGTGGGTTATGGGGCCAACGCCCTGACTTTC.

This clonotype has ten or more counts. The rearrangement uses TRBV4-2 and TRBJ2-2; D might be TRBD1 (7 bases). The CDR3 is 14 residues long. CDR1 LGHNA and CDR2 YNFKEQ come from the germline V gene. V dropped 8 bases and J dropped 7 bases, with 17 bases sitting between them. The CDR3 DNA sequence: TGTGCCAGCCAAACATTCAGGGGGGTCGGGGAGCTGTTTTTT. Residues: CASQTFRGVGELFF.

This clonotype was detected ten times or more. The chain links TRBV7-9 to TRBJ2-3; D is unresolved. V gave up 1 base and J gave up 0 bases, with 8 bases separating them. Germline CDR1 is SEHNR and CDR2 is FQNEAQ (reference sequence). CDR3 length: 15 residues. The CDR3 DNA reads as TGTGCCAGCAGCTTAGGAGCGTCTAGCACAGATACGCAGTATTTT. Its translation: CASSLGASSTDTQYF.

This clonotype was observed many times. The chain's CDR3 is CSARDSWSPRGEQFF. The CDR3, as DNA: TGCAGTGCTAGAGATTCGTGGAGTCCGCGAGGGGAGCAGTTCTTC. The chain recombines TRBV20-1 with TRBJ2-1; the D gene is possibly TRBD2 (5 bases). Germline-derived CDR1 and CDR2 are DFQATT and SNEGSKA (reference sequence). The ends were cut back, 0 bases at V and 10 bases at J, with 19 bases in the middle. CDR3 size: 15 residues.

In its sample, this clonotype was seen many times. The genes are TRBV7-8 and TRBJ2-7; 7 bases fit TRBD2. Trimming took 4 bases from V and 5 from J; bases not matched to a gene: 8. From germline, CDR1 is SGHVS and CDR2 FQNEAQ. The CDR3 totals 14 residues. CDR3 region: CASSSSLGGDEQYF. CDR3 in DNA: TGTGCCAGCAGCTCTTCCTTGGGGGGGGACGAGCAGTACTTC.

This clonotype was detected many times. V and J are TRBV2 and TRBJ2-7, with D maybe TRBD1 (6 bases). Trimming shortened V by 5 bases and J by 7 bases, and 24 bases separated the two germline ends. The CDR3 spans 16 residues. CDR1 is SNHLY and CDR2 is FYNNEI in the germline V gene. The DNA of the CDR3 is TGTGCCAGCAGTCGATGGGAAACAGGGAACTACGGAGAGCAGTACTTC. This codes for CASSRWETGNYGEQYF.

CDR3 sequence reads: CSAQGQPNTEAFF. CDR3 coding DNA: TGCAGTGCCCAGGGACAGCCGAACACTGAAGCTTTCTTT. The chain joins TRBV20-1 to TRBJ1-1, with 7 bases that match TRBD1. CDR3 length: 13 amino acids. CDR1 and CDR2 (germline): DFQATT, SNEGSKA (reference sequence). V was clipped by 6 bases and J by 1 base; unmatched bases: 5.

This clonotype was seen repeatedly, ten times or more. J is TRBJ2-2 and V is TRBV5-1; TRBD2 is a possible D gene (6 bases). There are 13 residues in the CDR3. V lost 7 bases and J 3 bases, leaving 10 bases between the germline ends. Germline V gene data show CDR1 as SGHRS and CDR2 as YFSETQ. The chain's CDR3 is CASLTGDTGELFF. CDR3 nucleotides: TGCGCCAGCTTAACGGGGGACACCGGGGAGCTGTTTTTT.

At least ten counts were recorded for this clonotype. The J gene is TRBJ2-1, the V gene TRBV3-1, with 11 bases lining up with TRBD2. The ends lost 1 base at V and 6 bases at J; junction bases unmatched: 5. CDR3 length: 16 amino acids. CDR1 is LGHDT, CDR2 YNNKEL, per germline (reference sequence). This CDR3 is CASSQVVTSGSNEQFF. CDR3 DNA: TGTGCCAGCAGCCAAGTCGTCACTAGCGGGAGCAATGAGCAGTTCTTC.

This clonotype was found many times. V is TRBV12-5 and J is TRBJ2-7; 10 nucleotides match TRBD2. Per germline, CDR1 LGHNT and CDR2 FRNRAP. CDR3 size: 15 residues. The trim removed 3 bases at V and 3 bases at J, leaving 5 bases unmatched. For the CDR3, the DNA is TGTGCTAGTGGTTTCGGACTAGCGGTACTCTACGAGCAGTACTTC. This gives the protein CASGFGLAVLYEQYF.

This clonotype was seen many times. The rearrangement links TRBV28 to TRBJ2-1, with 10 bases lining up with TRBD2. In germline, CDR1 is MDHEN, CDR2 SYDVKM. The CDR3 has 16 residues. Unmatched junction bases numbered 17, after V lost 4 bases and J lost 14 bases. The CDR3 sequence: CASSSPTSGLAKVEFF. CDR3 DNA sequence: TGTGCCAGCAGTTCCCCGACTAGCGGGCTTGCAAAGGTGGAGTTCTTC.

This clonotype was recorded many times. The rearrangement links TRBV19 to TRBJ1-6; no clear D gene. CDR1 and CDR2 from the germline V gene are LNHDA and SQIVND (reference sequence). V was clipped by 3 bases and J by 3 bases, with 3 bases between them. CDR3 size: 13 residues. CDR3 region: CASSMGYNSPLHF. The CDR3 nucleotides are TGTGCCAGTAGTATGGGCTATAATTCACCCCTCCACTTT.

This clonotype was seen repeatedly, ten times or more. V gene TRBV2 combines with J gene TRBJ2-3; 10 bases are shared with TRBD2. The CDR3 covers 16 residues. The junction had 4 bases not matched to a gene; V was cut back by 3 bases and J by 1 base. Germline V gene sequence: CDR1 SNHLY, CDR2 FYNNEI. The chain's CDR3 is CASSEPGTSGTDTQYF. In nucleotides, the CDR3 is TGTGCCAGCAGTGAGCCGGGGACTAGCGGCACAGATACGCAGTATTTT.

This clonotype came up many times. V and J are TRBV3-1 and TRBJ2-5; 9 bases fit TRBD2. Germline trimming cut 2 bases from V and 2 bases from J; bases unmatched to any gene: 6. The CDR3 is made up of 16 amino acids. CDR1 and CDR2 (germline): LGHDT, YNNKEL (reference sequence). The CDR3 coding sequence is TGTGCCAGCAGCCAACGTTGGCTAGCGGGACAAGAGACCCAGTACTTC. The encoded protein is CASSQRWLAGQETQYF.

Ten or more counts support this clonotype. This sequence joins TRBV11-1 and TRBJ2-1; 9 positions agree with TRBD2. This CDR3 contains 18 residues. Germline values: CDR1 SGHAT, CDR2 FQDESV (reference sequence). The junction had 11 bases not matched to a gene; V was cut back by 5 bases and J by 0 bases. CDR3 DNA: TGTGCCAGCAGCCCCTGGACTAGCGATTCCAACTCCTACAATGAGCAGTTCTTC. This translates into CASSPWTSDSNSYNEQFF.

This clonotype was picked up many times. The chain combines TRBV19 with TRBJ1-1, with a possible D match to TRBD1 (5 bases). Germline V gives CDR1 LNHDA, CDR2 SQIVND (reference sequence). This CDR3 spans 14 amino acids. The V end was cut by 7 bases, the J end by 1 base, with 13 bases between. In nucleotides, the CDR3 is TGTGCCAGTAATCCCCCGAGGGGGAACACTGAAGCTTTCTTT. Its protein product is CASNPPRGNTEAFF.

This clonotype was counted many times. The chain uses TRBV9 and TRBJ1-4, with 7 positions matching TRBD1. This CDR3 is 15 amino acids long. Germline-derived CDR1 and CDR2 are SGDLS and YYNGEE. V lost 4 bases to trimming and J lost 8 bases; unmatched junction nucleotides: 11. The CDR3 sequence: CASSTQRQGGEKLFF. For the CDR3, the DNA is TGTGCCAGCAGCACCCAGCGACAGGGAGGCGAAAAACTGTTTTTT.

The DNA of the CDR3 is TGTGCCAGCAGTCCCCCCCCGGAATATGGCTACACCTTC. This translates into CASSPPPEYGYTF. This chain connects TRBV28 to TRBJ1-2, with unresolved D. This CDR3 has 13 residues. CDR1 is MDHEN, CDR2 SYDVKM, per germline. Trimming took off 5 bases at V and 5 bases at J, with 12 bases between the two ends.

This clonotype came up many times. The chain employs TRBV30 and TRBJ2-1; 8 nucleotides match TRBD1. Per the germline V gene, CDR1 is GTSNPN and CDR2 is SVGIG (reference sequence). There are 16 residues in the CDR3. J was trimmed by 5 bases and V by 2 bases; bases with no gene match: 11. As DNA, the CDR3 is TGTGCCTGGAGTAATTACCGCGACAGGGGACACAATGAGCAGTTCTTC. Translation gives CAWSNYRDRGHNEQFF.